Sequencing of this T cell receptor beta chain was carried out in a study of ipilimumab plus nivolumab after autologous stem cell transplantation (dated by TCRdb to the early 2020s). Background on the whole study: Trial patients received a median of roughly 5 ipilimumab doses and eight or nine nivolumab doses. High-risk transplant-naive patients and patients relapsing within 3 years of a first autologous transplant were included in the myeloma cohort. The trial enrolled patients with high-risk diffuse large B cell lymphoma, mature T cell lymphoma, or multiple myeloma undergoing autologous transplant. Thirty-five patients made up the trial's intent-to-treat population.

This clone was found a few times. Its recognized antigen is unknown. No much larger clone exists at a distance of one base, and base qualities are not known. The paper as a whole reports these results and caveats: The authors stated that profiles of the T cell receptor repertoire, regulatory T cell phenotype and gut microbiota provided a biologic rationale for studying this approach further. The authors concluded that, as post-transplant consolidation, combined checkpoint inhibition appeared tolerable.

The method behind the library was the immunoSEQ multiplex PCR assay. In TCRdb, the immuneACCESS table is reduced to in-frame sequences with V and J assigned. These tables do not hold every clone; where another copy was compared, an unresolved V gene accounts for under half, and the others remain unexplained. Counted in this sample were 10,000 to 15,000 clones; more than 60% of them appeared once. Roughly 9.6% of the sample is in the top ten clones. Relative to germline, V is 6 bases shorter and J is 0 bases shorter, with 12 bases between their ends. CDR1 and CDR2, looked up from the germline V gene (reference sequence), are MNHEY and SMNVEV. The CDR3 runs 14 amino acids, cysteine and phenylalanine included. Only CDR3 DNA remains: 42 bases, in frame from the first base. Starting 14 to 28 days after the autologous transplant, patients began checkpoint therapy, which included ipilimumab at 1 mg/kg intravenously on day 1 of selected weeks. The nivolumab dose was 3 mg/kg intravenously, delivered on day 1 of weeks 1, 4, 7, 10, and every two weeks through week 26. The study was a Phase Ib clinical trial testing combined checkpoint inhibition with ipilimumab and nivolumab as consolidation after autologous stem cell transplantation.

Sequencing was performed on PBMCs, taken in a trial of ipilimumab plus nivolumab as post-transplant consolidation. The chain couples TRBV27 to TRBJ2-7; no D gene call is confident. This sequence was found in a male donor with multiple myeloma. Here the CDR3 is given as CASSRIQGSYEQYF. The DNA sequence reads TGTGCCAGCAGCCGAATTCAAGGCTCCTACGAGCAGTACTTC.